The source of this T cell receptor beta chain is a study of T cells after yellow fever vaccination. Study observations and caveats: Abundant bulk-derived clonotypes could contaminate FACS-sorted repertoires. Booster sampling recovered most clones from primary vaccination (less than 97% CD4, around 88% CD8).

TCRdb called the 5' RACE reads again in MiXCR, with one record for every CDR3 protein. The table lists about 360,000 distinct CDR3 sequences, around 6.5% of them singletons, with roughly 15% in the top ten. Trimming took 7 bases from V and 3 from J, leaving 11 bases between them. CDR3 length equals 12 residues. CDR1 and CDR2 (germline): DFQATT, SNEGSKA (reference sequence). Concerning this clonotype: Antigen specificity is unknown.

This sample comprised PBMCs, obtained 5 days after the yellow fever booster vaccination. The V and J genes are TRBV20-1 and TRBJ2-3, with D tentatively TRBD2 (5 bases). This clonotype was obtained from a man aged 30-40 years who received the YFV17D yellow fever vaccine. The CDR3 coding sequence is TGCAGTGTTAGGACTCCAACAGATACGCAGTATTTT. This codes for CSVRTPTDTQYF.